The rows below give T cell receptor beta chains drawn from one sample of a study of cytomegalovirus exposure and HLA in healthy donors. Produced via immunoSEQ multiplex PCR; TCRdb's table is partial and in-frame only. The table lists under 200,000 clones, around 80% of them singletons. The sequenced sample consisted of PBMCs. These receptors were taken from a woman aged 25 to 39 in good health and CMV-seropositive. The CDR3 runs from the conserved cysteine through the conserved F or W. The order of the fields is J gene, V gene, clone size, D gene, CDR3 protein, CDR3 DNA. A D gene is named only where the DNA matches it firmly. Some rows mark clone size as missing; the rest say once, few, many or name a class of expanded clone.

J: TRBJ2-3
V: TRBV4-1
size: -
D: -
CDR3: CASSQGLPLLGTQYF
DNA: TGCGCCAGCAGCCAAGGACTACCCCTTTTAGGTACGCAGTATTTT

J: TRBJ2-5
V: TRBV4-1
size: few
D: -
CDR3: CASSQDGGPGETQYF
DNA: TGCGCCAGCAGCCAAGACGGAGGGCCAGGGGAGACCCAGTACTTC

J: TRBJ2-7
V: TRBV28
size: -
D: -
CDR3: CASSNGYRDHREQYF
DNA: TGTGCCAGCAGTAACGGCTACAGGGACCATCGGGAGCAGTACTTC

J: TRBJ2-3
V: TRBV4-1
size: -
D: -
CDR3: CASSQDRWRPTDTQYF
DNA: TGCGCCAGCAGCCAAGATAGATGGCGGCCCACAGATACGCAGTATTTT

J: TRBJ2-2
V: TRBV28
size: -
D: -
CDR3: CASRTTGSTGELFF
DNA: TGTGCCAGCAGAACTACAGGGTCCACCGGGGAGCTGTTTTTT

J: TRBJ2-3
V: TRBV5-1
size: -
D: TRBD2
CDR3: CASSRGGSTDTQYF
DNA: TGCGCCAGCAGCCGGGGGGGTAGCACAGATACGCAGTATTTT

J: TRBJ1-5
V: TRBV7-2
size: -
D: TRBD1
CDR3: CASSSGTVGNQPQHF
DNA: TGTGCCAGCAGCTCCGGGACAGTTGGCAATCAGCCCCAGCATTTT

J: TRBJ2-3
V: TRBV6-6
size: -
D: -
CDR3: CASSYSTPEVTDTQYF
DNA: TGTGCCAGCAGTTACTCGACCCCCGAGGTAACAGATACGCAGTATTTT

J: TRBJ1-6
V: TRBV6-7
size: -
D: TRBD1
CDR3: CASSRRDREGFSSPLHF
DNA: TGTGCCAGCAGTCGCCGGGACAGGGAAGGGTTTAGTTCACCCCTCCACTTT

J: TRBJ1-4
V: TRBV6-5
size: -
D: -
CDR3: CASTGLGQPNEKLFF
DNA: TGTGCCAGCACCGGGTTAGGACAGCCTAATGAAAAACTGTTTTTT